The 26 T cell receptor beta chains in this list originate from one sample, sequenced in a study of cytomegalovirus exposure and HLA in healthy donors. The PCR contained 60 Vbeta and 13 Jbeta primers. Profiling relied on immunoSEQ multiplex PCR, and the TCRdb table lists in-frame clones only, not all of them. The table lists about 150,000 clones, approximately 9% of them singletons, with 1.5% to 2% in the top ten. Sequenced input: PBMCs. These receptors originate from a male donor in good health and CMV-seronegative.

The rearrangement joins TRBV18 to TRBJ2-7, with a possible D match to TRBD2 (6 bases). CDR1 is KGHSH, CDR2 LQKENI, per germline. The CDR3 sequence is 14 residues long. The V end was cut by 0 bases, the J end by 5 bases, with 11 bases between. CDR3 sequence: CASSPPGGSDEQYF. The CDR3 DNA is TGTGCCAGCTCACCACCGGGGGGTTCCGACGAGCAGTACTTC. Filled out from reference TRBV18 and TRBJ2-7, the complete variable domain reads NAGVMQNPRHLVRRRGQEARLRCSPMKGHSHVYWYRQLPEEGLKFMVYLQKENIIDESGMPKERFSAEFPKEGPSILRIQQVVRGDSAAYFCASSPPGGSDEQYFGPGTRLTVT.

The CDR3 is CASSGISGGADTQYF. The CDR3 DNA reads as TGTGCCAGCAGTGGGATAAGCGGGGGGGCAGATACGCAGTATTTT. This rearrangement joins TRBV2 to TRBJ2-3; 10 bases map to TRBD2. This CDR3 spans 15 amino acids. V shed 4 bases, J shed 4 bases, and the junction held 5 bases outside the gene matches. Germline CDR1 and CDR2: SNHLY and FYNNEI.

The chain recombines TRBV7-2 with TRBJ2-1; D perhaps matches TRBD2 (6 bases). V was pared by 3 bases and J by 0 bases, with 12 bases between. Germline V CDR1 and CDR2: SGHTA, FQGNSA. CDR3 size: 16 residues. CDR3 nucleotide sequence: TGTGCCAGCAGCTTTGTTGGGGGGAGCTCCTACAATGAGCAGTTCTTC. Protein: CASSFVGGSSYNEQFF.

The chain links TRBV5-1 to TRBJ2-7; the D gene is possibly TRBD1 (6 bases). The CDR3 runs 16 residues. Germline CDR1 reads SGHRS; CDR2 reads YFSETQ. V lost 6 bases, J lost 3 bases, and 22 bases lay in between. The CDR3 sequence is CASTSPGGGGYYEQYF. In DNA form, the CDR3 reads TGCGCCAGCACCTCCCCGGGTGGTGGGGGCTACTACGAGCAGTACTTC.

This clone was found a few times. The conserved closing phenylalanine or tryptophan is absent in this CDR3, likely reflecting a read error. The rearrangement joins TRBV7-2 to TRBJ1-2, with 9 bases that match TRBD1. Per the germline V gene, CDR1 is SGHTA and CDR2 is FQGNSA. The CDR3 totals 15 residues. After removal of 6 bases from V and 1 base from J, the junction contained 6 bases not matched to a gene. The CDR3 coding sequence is TGTGCCAGCAGGTACAGGACAGGGGATAACTATGGCTACACCTAC. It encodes CASRYRTGDNYGYTY.

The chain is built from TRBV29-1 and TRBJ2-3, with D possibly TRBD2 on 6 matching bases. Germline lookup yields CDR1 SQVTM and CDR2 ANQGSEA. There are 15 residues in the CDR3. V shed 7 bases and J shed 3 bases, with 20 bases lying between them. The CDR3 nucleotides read TGCAGCGCATGTGAAACGGGAGTCGGGACAGATACGCAGTATTTT. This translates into CSACETGVGTDTQYF.

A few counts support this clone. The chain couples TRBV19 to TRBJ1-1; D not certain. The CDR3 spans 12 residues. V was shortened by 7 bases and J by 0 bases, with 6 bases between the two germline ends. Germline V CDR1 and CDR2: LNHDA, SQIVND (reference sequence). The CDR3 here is CASKHLNTEAFF. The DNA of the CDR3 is TGTGCCAGTAAGCATCTGAACACTGAAGCTTTCTTT. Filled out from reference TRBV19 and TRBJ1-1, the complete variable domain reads DGGITQSPKYLFRKEGQNVTLSCEQNLNHDAMYWYRQDPGQGLRLIYYSQIVNDFQKGDIAEGYSVSREKKESFPLTVTSAQKNPTAFYLCASKHLNTEAFFGQGTRLTVV.

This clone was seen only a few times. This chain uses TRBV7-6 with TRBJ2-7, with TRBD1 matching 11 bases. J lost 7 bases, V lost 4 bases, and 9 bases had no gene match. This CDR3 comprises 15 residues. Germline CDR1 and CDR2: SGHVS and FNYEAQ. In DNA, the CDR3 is TGTGCCAGCAGCTCACGGGGGGACAGGGGGGGTGAGCAGTACTTC. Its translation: CASSSRGDRGGEQYF.

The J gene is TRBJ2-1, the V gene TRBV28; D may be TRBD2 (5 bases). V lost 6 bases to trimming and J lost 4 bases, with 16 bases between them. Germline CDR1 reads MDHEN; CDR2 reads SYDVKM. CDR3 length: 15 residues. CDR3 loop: CASSGVRTLYNEQFF. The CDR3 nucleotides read TGTGCCAGCAGCGGGGTAAGAACCCTTTACAATGAGCAGTTCTTC.

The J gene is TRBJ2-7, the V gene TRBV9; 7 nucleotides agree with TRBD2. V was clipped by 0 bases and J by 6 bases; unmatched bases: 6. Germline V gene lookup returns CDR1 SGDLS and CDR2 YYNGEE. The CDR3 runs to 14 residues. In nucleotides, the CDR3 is TGTGCCAGCAGCGTAGGGGGCAGGGAGGGCGAGCAGTACTTC. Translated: CASSVGGREGEQYF.

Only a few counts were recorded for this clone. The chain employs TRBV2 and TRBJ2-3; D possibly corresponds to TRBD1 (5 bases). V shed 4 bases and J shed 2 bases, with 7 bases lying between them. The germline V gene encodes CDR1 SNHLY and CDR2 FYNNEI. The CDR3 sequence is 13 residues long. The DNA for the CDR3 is TGTGCCAGCAGTGGACAGAACACAGATACGCAGTATTTT. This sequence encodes CASSGQNTDTQYF. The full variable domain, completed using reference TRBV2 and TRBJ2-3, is EPEVTQTPSHQVTQMGQEVILRCVPISNHLYFYWYRQILGQKVEFLVSFYNNEISEKSEIFDDQFSVERPDGSNFTLKIRSTKLEDSAMYFCASSGQNTDTQYFGPGTRLTVL.

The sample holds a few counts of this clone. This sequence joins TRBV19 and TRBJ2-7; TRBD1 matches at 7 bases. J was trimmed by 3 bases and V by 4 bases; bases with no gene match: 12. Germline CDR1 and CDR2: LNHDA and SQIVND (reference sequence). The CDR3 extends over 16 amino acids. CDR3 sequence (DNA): TGTGCCAGTAGTACACTCCCGGGACAGAAACACTACGAGCAGTACTTC. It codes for CASSTLPGQKHYEQYF.

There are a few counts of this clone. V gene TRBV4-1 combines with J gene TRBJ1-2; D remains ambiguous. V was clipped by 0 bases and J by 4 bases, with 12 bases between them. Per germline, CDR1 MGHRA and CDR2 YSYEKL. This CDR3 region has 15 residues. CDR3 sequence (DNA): TGCGCCAGCAGCCAAGATCGGGGAATCGCCTATGGCTACACCTTC. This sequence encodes CASSQDRGIAYGYTF.

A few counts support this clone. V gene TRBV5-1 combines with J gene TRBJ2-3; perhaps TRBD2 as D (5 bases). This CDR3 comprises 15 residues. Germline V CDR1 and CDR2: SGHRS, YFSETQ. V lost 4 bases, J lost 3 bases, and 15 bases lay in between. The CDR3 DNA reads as TGCGCCAGCAGCGCTGGTGGGAGTCGTACAGATACGCAGTATTTT. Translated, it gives CASSAGGSRTDTQYF.

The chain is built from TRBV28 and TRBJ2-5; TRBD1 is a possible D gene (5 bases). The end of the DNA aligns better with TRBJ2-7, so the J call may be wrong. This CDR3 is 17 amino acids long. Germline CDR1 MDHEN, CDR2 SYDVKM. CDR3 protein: CASSFLSGRVVTYEQYF. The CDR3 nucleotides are TGTGCCAGCAGTTTTCTATCGGGCAGGGTGGTCACCTACGAGCAGTACTTC.

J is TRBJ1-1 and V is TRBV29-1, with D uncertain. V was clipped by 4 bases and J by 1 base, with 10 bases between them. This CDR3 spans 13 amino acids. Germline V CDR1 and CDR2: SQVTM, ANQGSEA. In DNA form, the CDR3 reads TGCAGCGTTGGTTCGGGTCCGAACACTGAAGCTTTCTTT. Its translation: CSVGSGPNTEAFF. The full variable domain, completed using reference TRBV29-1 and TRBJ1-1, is SAVISQKPSRDICQRGTSLTIQCQVDSQVTMMFWYRQQPGQSLTLIATANQGSEATYESGFVIDKFPISRPNLTFSTLTVSNMSPEDSSIYLCSVGSGPNTEAFFGQGTRLTVV.

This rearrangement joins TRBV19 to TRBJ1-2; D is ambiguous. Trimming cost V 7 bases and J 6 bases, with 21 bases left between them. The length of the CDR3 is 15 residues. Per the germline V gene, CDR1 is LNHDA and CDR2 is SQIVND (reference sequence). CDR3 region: CASTMGPLLANGYTF. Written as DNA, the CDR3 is TGTGCCAGTACTATGGGCCCGCTCCTAGCTAATGGCTACACCTTC.

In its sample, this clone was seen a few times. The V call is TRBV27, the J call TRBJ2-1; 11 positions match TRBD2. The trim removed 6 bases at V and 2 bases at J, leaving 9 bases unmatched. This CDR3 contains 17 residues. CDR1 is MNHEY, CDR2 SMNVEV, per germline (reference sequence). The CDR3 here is CASRGGSGRAAYNEQFF. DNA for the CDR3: TGTGCCAGCAGGGGGGGTAGCGGGAGGGCCGCCTACAATGAGCAGTTCTTC.

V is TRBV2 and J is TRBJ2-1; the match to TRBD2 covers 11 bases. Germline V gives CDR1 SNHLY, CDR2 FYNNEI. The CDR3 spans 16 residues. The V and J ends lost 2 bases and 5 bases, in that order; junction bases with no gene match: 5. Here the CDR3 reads CASSEMVAGGNNEQFF. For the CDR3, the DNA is TGTGCCAGCAGTGAAATGGTAGCGGGAGGGAACAATGAGCAGTTCTTC.

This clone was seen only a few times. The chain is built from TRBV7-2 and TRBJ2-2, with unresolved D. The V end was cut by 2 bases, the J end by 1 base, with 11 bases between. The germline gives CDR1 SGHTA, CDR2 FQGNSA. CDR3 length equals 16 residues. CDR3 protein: CASSLNSPGNTGELFF. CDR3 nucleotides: TGTGCCAGCAGCTTAAATAGTCCGGGGAACACCGGGGAGCTGTTTTTT.

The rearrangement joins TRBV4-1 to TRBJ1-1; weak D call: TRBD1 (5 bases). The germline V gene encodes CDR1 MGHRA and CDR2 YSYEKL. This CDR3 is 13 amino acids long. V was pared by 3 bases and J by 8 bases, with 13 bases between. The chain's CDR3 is CASSHPPGGEAFF. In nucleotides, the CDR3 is TGCGCCAGCAGCCATCCCCCGGGGGGAGAAGCTTTCTTT.

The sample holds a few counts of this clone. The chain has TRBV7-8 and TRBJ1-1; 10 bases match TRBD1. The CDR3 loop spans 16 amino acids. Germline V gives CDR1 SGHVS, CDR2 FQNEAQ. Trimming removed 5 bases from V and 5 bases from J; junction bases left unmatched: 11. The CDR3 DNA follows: TGTGCCAGCAGCCTGAGACGGGACAGGGGAGGGACTGAAGCTTTCTTT. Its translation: CASSLRRDRGGTEAFF.

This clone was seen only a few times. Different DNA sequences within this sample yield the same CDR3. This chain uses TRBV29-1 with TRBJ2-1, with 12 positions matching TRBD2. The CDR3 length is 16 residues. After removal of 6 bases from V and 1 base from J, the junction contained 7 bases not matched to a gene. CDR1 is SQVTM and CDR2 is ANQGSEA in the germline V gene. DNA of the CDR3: TGCAGCGTGGACCTTGGACTAGCGGGATCCTACAATGAGCAGTTCTTC. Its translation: CSVDLGLAGSYNEQFF.

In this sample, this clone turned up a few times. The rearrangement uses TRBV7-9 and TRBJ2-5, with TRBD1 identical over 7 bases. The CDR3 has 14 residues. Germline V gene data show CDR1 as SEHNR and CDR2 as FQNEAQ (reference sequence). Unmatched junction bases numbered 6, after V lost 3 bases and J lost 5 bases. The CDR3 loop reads CASSFLDRAETQYF. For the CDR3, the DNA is TGTGCCAGCAGCTTTTTAGACAGGGCCGAGACCCAGTACTTC.

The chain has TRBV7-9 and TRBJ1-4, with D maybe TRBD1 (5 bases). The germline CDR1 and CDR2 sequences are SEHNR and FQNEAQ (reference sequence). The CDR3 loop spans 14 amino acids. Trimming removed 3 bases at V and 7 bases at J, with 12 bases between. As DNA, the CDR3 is TGTGCCAGCAGCTTGGCCGGGAGGGGTGAAAAACTGTTTTTT. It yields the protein CASSLAGRGEKLFF.

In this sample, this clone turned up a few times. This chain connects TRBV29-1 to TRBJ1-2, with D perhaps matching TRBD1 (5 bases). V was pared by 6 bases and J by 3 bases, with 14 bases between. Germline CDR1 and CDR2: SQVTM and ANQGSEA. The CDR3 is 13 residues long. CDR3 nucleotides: TGCAGCGTGAAAAGCGGGGCCGACTATGGCTACACCTTC. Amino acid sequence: CSVKSGADYGYTF. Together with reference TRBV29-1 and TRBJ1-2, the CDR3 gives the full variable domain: SAVISQKPSRDICQRGTSLTIQCQVDSQVTMMFWYRQQPGQSLTLIATANQGSEATYESGFVIDKFPISRPNLTFSTLTVSNMSPEDSSIYLCSVKSGADYGYTFGSGTRLTVV.